This T cell receptor beta chain was obtained from a study of cytomegalovirus exposure and HLA in healthy donors. When sampled, the donors appeared nominally healthy, though they likely had unrecorded immune exposures. The PCR employed 60 Vbeta primers together with 13 Jbeta primers. The assay was immunoSEQ multiplex PCR, and TCRdb's table has in-frame clones only and misses some. The sample has around 130,000 clones, around four fifths seen once. On this clone: What it recognizes is unknown.

Germline-derived CDR1 and CDR2 are SGHTA and FQGNSA. V lost 1 base and J 5 bases, leaving 11 bases between the germline ends. This CDR3 is built from 14 residues. Study-wide findings and caveats: DRB1 showed the most TCR associations and HLA-C the fewest in a later analysis, as rates varied by HLA locus. For most TCR beta V segments, an earlier analysis put the productive rate at about 90% or about 30% of the time. TCR beta sequences reportedly predicted the HLA-A and HLA-B alleles of most subjects accurately.

The receptor comes from a boy between 5 and 17 years old in good health and CMV-seronegative. The chain uses TRBV7-2 and TRBJ2-5; D perhaps matches TRBD1 (5 bases). Sequenced sample: PBMCs. This CDR3 is CASSLGAGLETQYF. CDR3 DNA: TGTGCCAGCAGCTTAGGGGCAGGGCTGGAGACCCAGTACTTC.